Detailed here is one T cell receptor (beta chain). Its antigen is unknown. The PCR had 60 Vbeta and 13 Jbeta primers. Repertoires were generated with immunoSEQ multiplex PCR, while TCRdb's copy carries only in-frame clones and drops some. The repertoire holds around 92,000 clones, with approximately 82% as singletons. These data belong to a study of cytomegalovirus exposure and HLA in healthy donors. Study-wide results and caveats: When analyzed later, a missense DCLRE1C variant was found to be linked to TCR beta V- and J-gene trimming. Later analysis found that TCR beta chains associated with HLA were more clonally expanded than other, equally common chains. In a later analysis, HLA-C alleles had the fewest associated TCRs, DRB1 alleles the most.

The J segment lost 4 bases and the V segment lost 3 bases, leaving 6 bases of the junction unmatched. Germline CDR1 and CDR2: SGHNT and YYREEE (reference sequence). The CDR3 sequence is 14 residues long. The clonotype originates from a female donor in good health and CMV-seropositive. This sequence joins TRBV5-4 and TRBJ2-7; 8 bases are a match to TRBD2. What was sequenced was PBMCs. The CDR3 DNA reads as TGTGCCAGCAGCTCGAGGACTAGCCAGTACGAGCAGTACTTC. This encodes CASSSRTSQYEQYF. The variable domain in full, with the rest retrieved from reference TRBV5-4 and TRBJ2-7, is ETGVTQSPTHLIKTRGQQVTLRCSSQSGHNTVSWYQQALGQGPQFIFQYYREEENGRGNFPPRFSGLQFPNYSSELNVNALELDDSALYLCASSSRTSQYEQYFGPGTRLTVT.